The clone carrying this TCR beta chain was detected ten times or more. Antigen: not known. As part of library construction, unique molecular identifiers were attached to individual cDNA molecules. Each CDR3 protein gets one entry after TCRdb re-called the 5' RACE reads with MiXCR. The table lists nearly 60,000 distinct CDR3 sequences, about 13% of them singletons, with approximately 10% in the top ten. This entry is derived from a study of early T cells in non-severe SARS-CoV-2 infection. Background on the study: RNA in bulk from unsorted whole blood was sequenced, and chains were unpaired.

V lost 0 bases to trimming and J lost 2 bases, with 9 bases between them. Germline V lookup: CDR1 SGHRS, CDR2 YFSETQ. The CDR3 runs to 15 residues. Broader study findings: VDJdb-based matching was biased toward anti-spike CD8 responses and missed private and CD4 specificities.

Sequenced sample: whole blood. This sequence originates from an adult who was a healthcare worker with PCR-confirmed SARS-CoV-2 infection or an uninfected control (not recorded which). J is TRBJ2-1 and V is TRBV5-1; D is possibly TRBD1 or TRBD2 (6 bases each). The CDR3 nucleotides are TGCGCCAGCAGCTTGGTGGGGGGCCCCTACAATGAGCAGTTCTTC. It is translated as CASSLVGGPYNEQFF.